The 5 T cell receptor beta chains listed next were all sequenced from one sample in a study of blood T cell repertoires in COVID-19. The table came from immunoSEQ multiplex PCR; TCRdb's copy has only in-frame clones and leaves some out. The sample shows about 410,000 clones, about 88% of them seen only once. The sample consisted of peripheral blood. The receptor source for this set is a woman aged 40 to 55 with COVID-19, enrolled during active disease.

The CDR3 DNA reads TGTGCCAGCAGCAAAATAGGGTTGAGACAGGGGGCAAGGGAGACCCAGTACTTC. This sequence encodes CASSKIGLRQGARETQYF. The chain uses TRBV21-1 and TRBJ2-5; the DNA was not used to check the table's D call, TRBD1. TRBV21-1 is reported as a pseudogene. This CDR3 is built from 18 residues.

The chain links TRBV5-6 to TRBJ1-1; D might be TRBD1 (6 bases). V lost 2 bases, J lost 5 bases, and 19 bases lay in between. CDR3 length: 16 amino acids. Germline assignment: CDR1 SGHDT and CDR2 YYEEEE. The CDR3 protein is CASSFGRLQGDTEAFF. In DNA form, the CDR3 reads TGTGCCAGCAGCTTCGGGCGGTTACAGGGCGATACTGAAGCTTTCTTT.

This clone was observed a single time. CDR3 residues: CAWARANNEKLFF. DNA for the CDR3: TGTGCCTGGGCCAGGGCGAATAATGAAAAACTGTTTTTT. The gene calls are TRBV30 and TRBJ1-4; D is possibly TRBD1 (5 bases). CDR1 and CDR2 from the germline V gene are GTSNPN and SVGIG (reference sequence). V lost 5 bases and J 4 bases, leaving 11 bases between the germline ends. This CDR3 has 13 amino acids.

V and J are TRBV6-5 and TRBJ1-3, with D possibly TRBD1 on 6 matching bases. Germline V gene lookup returns CDR1 MNHEY and CDR2 SVGAGI. The V and J ends lost 5 bases and 4 bases respectively, with 15 bases between them. This CDR3 comprises 15 residues. The CDR3: CASSPRQALGNTIYF. CDR3 bases: TGTGCCAGCAGTCCCAGACAGGCCCTCGGAAACACCATATATTTT.

The rearrangement joins TRBV19 to TRBJ2-7; TRBD1 matches at 8 bases. The junction had 5 bases not matched to a gene; V was cut back by 4 bases and J by 6 bases. The CDR3 is made up of 13 amino acids. Germline CDR1 LNHDA, CDR2 SQIVND (reference sequence). Here the CDR3 DNA reads TGTGCCAGTAGTAATCAGGGGGCTTTCGAGCAGTACTTC. Translation: CASSNQGAFEQYF.